The clone carrying this TCR beta chain was observed once. The target antigen is unknown. V gave up 2 bases and J gave up 3 bases, with 13 bases separating them. The CDR3 is made up of 15 amino acids. In germline, CDR1 is MDHEN, CDR2 SYDVKM. Assay: immunoSEQ multiplex PCR; the TCRdb copy retains only in-frame clones and omits some. The sample contains under 65,000 clones, around 85% of which appear only once. The data belong to a study of lymphopenia after photon versus proton radiotherapy. Findings and limits, study-wide: After lymphocyte nadir, photon-treated repertoires showed oligoclonal expansion, especially CD8+ Temra. In patients who died, overall survival fell as post-nadir TCR diversity dropped more. Only patients who died were analyzed for survival; proton advantage is unproven. Relative stability marked proton patients; photon patients lost diversity and naive cells.

The chain carries TRBV28 and TRBJ1-2; D is unclear. This TCR was recovered from a man aged 55 to 70 with pancreatic cancer. Sequences were derived from peripheral blood, sampled from a patient treated with proton-based radiotherapy. This CDR3 is CASSLVQSRDYGYTF. In DNA form, the CDR3 reads TGTGCCAGCAGTTTAGTCCAGTCAAGGGACTATGGCTACACCTTC.